These 26 T cell receptor beta chains originate from one sample sequenced in a study of a mutant IDH1 vaccine in newly diagnosed glioma. Antigens of these TCRs are unknown. Sequencing was performed with immunoSEQ multiplex PCR; in TCRdb, only in-frame clones are kept and a portion is missing. This table holds over 60,000 clones, roughly 76% found once. Time point specified: week 35, safety follow-up. Each dose of the vaccine consisted of 300 ug of mutant IDH1 20-mer peptide, with topical imiquimod. The sample was PBMCs, taken from a glioma patient whose treatment included an IDH1 peptide vaccine. These receptors were collected from a man aged 40-49 years with glioma.

This chain uses TRBV6-5 with TRBJ2-2; D perhaps matches TRBD2 (7 bases). The ends were cut back, 2 bases at V and 6 bases at J, with 13 bases in the middle. CDR3 size: 15 residues. Germline V CDR1 and CDR2: MNHEY, SVGAGI. The CDR3: CASSYSRGGSGELFF. CDR3 nucleotide sequence: TGTGCCAGCAGTTACAGCAGGGGAGGGTCCGGGGAGCTGTTTTTT.

The genes are TRBV5-1 and TRBJ1-2; weak D call: TRBD1 (5 bases). CDR3 length: 14 residues. Germline-derived CDR1 and CDR2 are SGHRS and YFSETQ. Trimming removed 4 bases at V and 9 bases at J, with 19 bases between. This CDR3 reads CASSPPLGGISYTF. Written as DNA, the CDR3 is TGCGCCAGCAGCCCTCCACTCGGGGGGATTAGCTACACCTTC.

Comment on this clone: One junction end disagrees with the germline gene, perhaps due to a read error. The V gene is TRBV4-2, the J gene TRBJ2-3; 7 bases are a match to TRBD2. This CDR3 spans 19 amino acids. Germline CDR1 LGHNA, CDR2 YNFKEQ. Here the CDR3 DNA reads TGTGCTAGCAGCCATGCCTGGGGGGGAGTAGGGCCCAGCACAGATACGCAGTATTTT. It is translated as CASSHAWGGVGPSTDTQYF.

V and J are TRBV5-4 and TRBJ1-1; D remains unclear. The CDR3 covers 14 residues. The germline gives CDR1 SGHNT, CDR2 YYREEE (reference sequence). V was clipped by 1 base and J by 5 bases, with 12 bases between them. The DNA of the CDR3 is TGTGCCAGCAGCTTGACGGCCACATATACTGAAGCTTTCTTT. Protein sequence: CASSLTATYTEAFF.

The chain employs TRBV19 and TRBJ1-5; D may be TRBD1 (5 bases). The germline V and J ends were trimmed by 4 bases and 2 bases, with 12 bases remaining between them. Germline CDR1 reads LNHDA; CDR2 reads SQIVND (reference sequence). The CDR3 runs to 15 residues. DNA for the CDR3: TGTGCCAGTAGTAGCCCGGGCAGGGGCAATCAGCCCCAGCATTTT. Its protein product is CASSSPGRGNQPQHF.

V gene TRBV10-2 combines with J gene TRBJ1-2, with D maybe TRBD1 (6 bases). Germline V gives CDR1 WSHSY, CDR2 SAAADI. The CDR3 spans 12 residues. V lost 6 bases, J lost 3 bases, and 8 bases lay in between. The CDR3: CASRAGDYGYTF. CDR3 DNA: TGCGCCAGCAGAGCAGGGGACTATGGCTACACCTTC.

CDR3 protein: CASGLAGAQQYF. CDR3 in DNA: TGCGCCAGCGGACTAGCGGGGGCTCAGCAGTATTTT. V and J are TRBV5-1 and TRBJ2-3, with 13 bases that match TRBD2. Germline V lookup: CDR1 SGHRS, CDR2 YFSETQ. Trimming at V came to 7 bases and at J to 11 bases, leaving 4 bases not matched to a gene. The CDR3 runs 12 residues.

The chain is built from TRBV5-1 and TRBJ2-6; D is unresolved. V dropped 4 bases and J dropped 0 bases, with 17 bases sitting between them. The CDR3 extends over 18 amino acids. Germline-derived CDR1 and CDR2 are SGHRS and YFSETQ. This CDR3 is CASSNRAPNPSGANVLTF. CDR3 coding DNA: TGCGCCAGCAGCAACCGGGCCCCAAACCCCTCTGGGGCCAACGTCCTGACTTTC.

This chain links TRBV5-3 with TRBJ1-3; no clear D gene. TRBV5-3 carries the ORF label, with uncertain function. The CDR3 covers 14 residues. The V and J ends lost 7 bases and 0 bases respectively, with 11 bases between them. CDR3 sequence (DNA): TGTGCCAGACTGGGCAGCCGCTCTGGAAACACCATATATTTT. Translating gives CARLGSRSGNTIYF.

The chain uses TRBV19 and TRBJ2-1; D could derive from TRBD1 or TRBD2 (5 bases each). Germline CDR1 reads LNHDA; CDR2 reads SQIVND (reference sequence). V was shortened by 5 bases and J by 10 bases, with 12 bases between the two germline ends. CDR3 length: 12 residues. The CDR3 sequence is CASSPSRGEQFF. The CDR3 coding sequence is TGTGCCAGTAGTCCCTCGAGGGGCGAGCAGTTCTTC. Full variable domain (rest looked up from reference TRBV19 and TRBJ2-1): DGGITQSPKYLFRKEGQNVTLSCEQNLNHDAMYWYRQDPGQGLRLIYYSQIVNDFQKGDIAEGYSVSREKKESFPLTVTSAQKNPTAFYLCASSPSRGEQFFGPGTRLTVL.

The chain recombines TRBV6-5 with TRBJ1-2, with 7 bases lining up with TRBD1. Germline trimming cut 8 bases from V and 6 bases from J; bases unmatched to any gene: 6. The CDR3 contains 12 residues. Germline CDR1 and CDR2: MNHEY and SVGAGI. The CDR3, as DNA: TGTGCCAGCGGAAGTACAGGGGATGGCTACACCTTC. It codes for CASGSTGDGYTF.

The chain couples TRBV7-2 to TRBJ2-3; 7 bases are shared with TRBD2. J lost 2 bases, V lost 5 bases, and 7 bases had no gene match. CDR3 size: 15 residues. Germline V CDR1 and CDR2: SGHTA, FQGNSA. As DNA, the CDR3 is TGTGCCAGCAGCCTGGGTAGCGGGTACACAGATACGCAGTATTTT. Its translation: CASSLGSGYTDTQYF.

The chain has TRBV6-5 and TRBJ2-1; D might be TRBD1 or TRBD2, each matching 6 bases. Germline V gene data show CDR1 as MNHEY and CDR2 as SVGAGI. The CDR3 is 16 amino acids. V was clipped by 2 bases and J by 6 bases, with 17 bases between them. The chain's CDR3 is CASSYARRGPLNEQFF. The CDR3 region has the DNA TGTGCCAGCAGTTACGCTCGTCGGGGGCCGCTCAATGAGCAGTTCTTC.

The V gene is TRBV6-1, the J gene TRBJ2-2; D remains ambiguous. Germline V gives CDR1 MNHNS, CDR2 SASEGT. Trimming left V 5 bases short and J 6 bases short, with 4 bases between. There are 11 residues in the CDR3. The CDR3 coding sequence is TGTGCCAGCAGTCCGGCCGGGGAGCTGTTTTTT. Residues: CASSPAGELFF.

The gene calls are TRBV5-1 and TRBJ2-7; D is perhaps TRBD1 (5 bases). CDR3 length: 14 residues. Germline CDR1 and CDR2: SGHRS and YFSETQ. V was pared by 1 base and J by 2 bases, with 10 bases between. For the CDR3, the DNA is TGCGCCAGCAGCTTGCACCCAGGGCCCTACGAGCAGTACTTC. Translation gives CASSLHPGPYEQYF. Complete variable domain (other parts from reference TRBV5-1 and TRBJ2-7): KAGVTQTPRYLIKTRGQQVTLSCSPISGHRSVSWYQQTPGQGLQFLFEYFSETQRNKGNFPGRFSGRQFSNSRSEMNVSTLELGDSALYLCASSLHPGPYEQYFGPGTRLTVT.

The chain uses TRBV18 and TRBJ2-7, with D tentatively TRBD1 (6 bases). V shed 2 bases and J shed 1 base, with 15 bases lying between them. The CDR3 covers 16 residues. CDR1 and CDR2 from the germline V gene are KGHSH and LQKENI. CDR3 nucleotides: TGTGCCAGCTCACCATTCGGACAGACTATTTCCTACGAGCAGTACTTC. Amino acid sequence: CASSPFGQTISYEQYF.

The CDR3 bases are TGTGCCAGCAGTGAAGCAGTTCAGGGGGAGCTGTTTTTT. Protein: CASSEAVQGELFF. The V gene is TRBV2, the J gene TRBJ2-2; no clear D gene. Germline loops: CDR1 SNHLY, CDR2 FYNNEI. V was cut by 0 bases and J by 8 bases, with 7 bases left in between. The CDR3 contains 13 residues.

V gene TRBV7-6 combines with J gene TRBJ2-2; D unresolved. Trimming took off 3 bases at V and 0 bases at J, with 8 bases between the two ends. CDR3 length: 15 residues. Germline CDR1 is SGHVS and CDR2 is FNYEAQ. CDR3 DNA: TGTGCCAGCAGCTTGGTGGCGACGAACACCGGGGAGCTGTTTTTT. Its translation: CASSLVATNTGELFF.

V and J are TRBV5-5 and TRBJ2-7, with D possibly matching TRBD1 (5 bases). CDR1 is SGHKS, CDR2 YYEKEE, per germline (reference sequence). The CDR3 loop spans 11 amino acids. The V end lost 4 bases, the J end lost 11 bases, and 13 bases lay between the germline ends. This chain's CDR3 is CASSRTDMEYF. CDR3 sequence (DNA): TGTGCCAGCAGCCGGACGGACATGGAGTACTTC.

This sequence joins TRBV9 and TRBJ2-3, with D possibly being TRBD2 (5 bases). V was pared by 0 bases and J by 0 bases, with 5 bases between. The germline V gene has CDR1 SGDLS and CDR2 YYNGEE. This CDR3 region has 14 residues. The DNA of the CDR3 is TGTGCCAGCAGCGTAGGAGGGAGCACAGATACGCAGTATTTT. The encoded protein is CASSVGGSTDTQYF.

The gene calls are TRBV29-1 and TRBJ1-2; the match to TRBD1 covers 9 bases. Trimming removed 3 bases from V and 4 bases from J; junction bases left unmatched: 3. This CDR3 region has 13 residues. Germline CDR1 is SQVTM and CDR2 is ANQGSEA. The CDR3 DNA is TGCAGCGTTGACCAGACAGGGGGCTATGGCTACACCTTC. Translation gives CSVDQTGGYGYTF.

The V call is TRBV19, the J call TRBJ1-1, with TRBD1 identical over 8 bases. The germline V gene encodes CDR1 LNHDA and CDR2 SQIVND (reference sequence). The CDR3 has 15 amino acids. V lost 6 bases to trimming and J lost 2 bases; unmatched junction nucleotides: 8. CDR3 sequence: CASRVDRATNTEAFF. The CDR3 bases are TGTGCCAGTAGAGTGGACAGGGCCACTAACACTGAAGCTTTCTTT.

This rearrangement joins TRBV4-2 to TRBJ1-2, with D unresolved. Trimming left V 0 bases short and J 4 bases short, with 12 bases between. This CDR3 comprises 15 residues. The germline gives CDR1 LGHNA, CDR2 YNFKEQ. The CDR3 protein is CASSQDLRVFYGYTF. Written as DNA, the CDR3 is TGTGCCAGCAGCCAAGATTTGAGGGTTTTCTATGGCTACACCTTC.

In this sample, this clone turned up a few times. The V and J genes are TRBV29-1 and TRBJ1-2, with a tentative D call TRBD1 (5 bases). The CDR3 spans 12 residues. Germline lookup yields CDR1 SQVTM and CDR2 ANQGSEA. Trimming took off 7 bases at V and 0 bases at J, with 9 bases between the two ends. The CDR3 DNA reads TGCAGCGCAACGGGGGCTAACTATGGCTACACCTTC. Protein sequence: CSATGANYGYTF.

The chain has TRBV7-2 and TRBJ1-1, with D unclear. Per the germline V gene, CDR1 is SGHTA and CDR2 is FQGNSA. This CDR3 region has 12 residues. V shed 5 bases and J shed 6 bases, with 10 bases lying between them. Here the CDR3 reads CASSPPRPEAFF. Written as DNA, the CDR3 is TGTGCCAGCAGCCCTCCGCGGCCTGAAGCTTTCTTT. Full variable domain (missing parts from reference TRBV7-2 and TRBJ1-1): GAGVSQSPSNKVTEKGKDVELRCDPISGHTALYWYRQSLGQGLEFLIYFQGNSAPDKSGLPSDRFSAERTGGSVSTLTIQRTQQEDSAVYLCASSPPRPEAFFGQGTRLTVV.

V gene TRBV19 combines with J gene TRBJ1-1; possibly TRBD1 for D (5 bases). The CDR3 extends over 14 amino acids. With 3 bases removed from V and 1 base from J, the gap between germline ends came to 9 bases. Looked up from germline, CDR1 is LNHDA and CDR2 is SQIVND (reference sequence). CDR3 DNA: TGTGCCAGTAGTATGTGGGGCCCGAACACTGAAGCTTTCTTT. It encodes CASSMWGPNTEAFF.